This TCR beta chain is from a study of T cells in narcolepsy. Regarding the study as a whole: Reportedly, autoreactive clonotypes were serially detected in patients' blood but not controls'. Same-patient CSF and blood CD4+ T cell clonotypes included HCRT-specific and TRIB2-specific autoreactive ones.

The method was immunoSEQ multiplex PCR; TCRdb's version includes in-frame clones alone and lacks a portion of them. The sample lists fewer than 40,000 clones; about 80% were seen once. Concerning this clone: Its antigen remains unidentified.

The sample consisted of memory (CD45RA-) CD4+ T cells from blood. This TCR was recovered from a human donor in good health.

CDR3 sequence: CATSRDQQMSIRDARRNEQFF. For the CDR3, the DNA is TGTGCCACCAGCAGAGACCAACAGATGTCAATACGGGACGCGAGGCGAAATGAGCAGTTCTTC. The chain couples TRBV15 to TRBJ2-1; D is perhaps TRBD1 or TRBD2 (5 bases each). Germline CDR1 reads LNHNV; CDR2 reads YYDKDF (reference sequence). V dropped 0 bases and J dropped 7 bases, with 31 bases sitting between them. CDR3 length: 21 residues.